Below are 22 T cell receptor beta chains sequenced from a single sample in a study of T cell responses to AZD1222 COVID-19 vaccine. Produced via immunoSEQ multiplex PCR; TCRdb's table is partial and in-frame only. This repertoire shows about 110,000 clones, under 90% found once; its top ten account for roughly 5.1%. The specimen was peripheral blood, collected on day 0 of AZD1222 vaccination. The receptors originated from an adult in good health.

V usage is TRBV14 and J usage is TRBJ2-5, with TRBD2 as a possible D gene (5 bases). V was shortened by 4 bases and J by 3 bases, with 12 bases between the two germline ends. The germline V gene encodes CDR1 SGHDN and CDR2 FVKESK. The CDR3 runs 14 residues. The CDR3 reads CASSRTWEKETQYF. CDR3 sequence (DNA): TGTGCCAGCAGCCGGACTTGGGAGAAAGAGACCCAGTACTTC. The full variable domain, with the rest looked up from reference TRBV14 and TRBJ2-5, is EAGVTQFPSHSVIEKGQTVTLRCDPISGHDNLYWYRRVMGKEIKFLLHFVKESKQDESGMPNNRFLAERTGGTYSTLKVQPAELEDSGVYFCASSRTWEKETQYFGPGTRLLVL.

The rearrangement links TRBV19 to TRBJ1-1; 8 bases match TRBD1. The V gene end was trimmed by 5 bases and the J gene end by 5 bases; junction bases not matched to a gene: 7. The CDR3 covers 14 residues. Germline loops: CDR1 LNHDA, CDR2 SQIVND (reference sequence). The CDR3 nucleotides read TGTGCCAGTAGTTCCAGGGGGCAAGGGACTGAAGCTTTCTTT. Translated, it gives CASSSRGQGTEAFF.

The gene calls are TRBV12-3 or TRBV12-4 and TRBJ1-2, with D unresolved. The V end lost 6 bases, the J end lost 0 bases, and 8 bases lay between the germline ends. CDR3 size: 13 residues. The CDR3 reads CASRPVANYGYTF. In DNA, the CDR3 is TGTGCCAGCAGGCCGGTGGCTAACTATGGCTACACCTTC.

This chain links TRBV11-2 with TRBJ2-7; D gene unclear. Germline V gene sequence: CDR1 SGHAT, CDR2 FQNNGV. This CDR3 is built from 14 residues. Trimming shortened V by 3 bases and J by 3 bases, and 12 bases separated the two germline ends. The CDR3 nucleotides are TGTGCCAGCAGCTTGTTACCAGCAGTCTACGAGCAGTACTTC. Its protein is CASSLLPAVYEQYF.

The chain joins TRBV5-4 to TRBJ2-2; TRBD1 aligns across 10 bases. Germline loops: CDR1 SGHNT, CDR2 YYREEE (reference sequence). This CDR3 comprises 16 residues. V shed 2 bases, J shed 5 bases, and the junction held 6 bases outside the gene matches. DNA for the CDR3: TGTGCCAGCAGCTTCCTGGGACAGGGGCCGACCGGGGAGCTGTTTTTT. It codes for CASSFLGQGPTGELFF.

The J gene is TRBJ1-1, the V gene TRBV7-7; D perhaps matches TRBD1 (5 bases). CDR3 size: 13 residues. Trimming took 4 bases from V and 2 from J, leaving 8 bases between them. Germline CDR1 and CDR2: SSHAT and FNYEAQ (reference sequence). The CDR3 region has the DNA TGTGCCAGCAGCTCGGGACCCAACACTGAAGCTTTCTTT. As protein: CASSSGPNTEAFF.

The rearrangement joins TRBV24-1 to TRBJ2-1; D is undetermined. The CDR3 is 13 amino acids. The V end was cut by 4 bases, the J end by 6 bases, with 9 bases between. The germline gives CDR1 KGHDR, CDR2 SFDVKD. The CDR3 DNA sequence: TGTGCCACCAGTGAGGGTCCCTCCAATGAGCAGTTCTTC. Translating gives CATSEGPSNEQFF.

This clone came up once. The CDR3 loop is CATGEGVSDTQYF. In DNA form, the CDR3 reads TGTGCCACCGGAGAAGGGGTCTCAGATACGCAGTATTTT. This chain links TRBV24-1 with TRBJ2-3; weak D call: TRBD1 (5 bases). V lost 9 bases to trimming and J lost 4 bases, with 13 bases between them. The CDR3 has 13 amino acids. Germline V gives CDR1 KGHDR, CDR2 SFDVKD.

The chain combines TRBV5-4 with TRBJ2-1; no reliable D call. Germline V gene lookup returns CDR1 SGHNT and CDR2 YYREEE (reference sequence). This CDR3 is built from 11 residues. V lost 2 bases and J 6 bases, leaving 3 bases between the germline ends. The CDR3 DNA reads TGTGCCAGCAGCTTTATCAATGAGCAGTTCTTC. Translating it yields CASSFINEQFF.

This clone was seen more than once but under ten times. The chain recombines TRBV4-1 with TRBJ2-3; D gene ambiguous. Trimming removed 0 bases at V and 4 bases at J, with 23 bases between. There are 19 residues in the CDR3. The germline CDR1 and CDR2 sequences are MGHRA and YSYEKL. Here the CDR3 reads CASSQDVGSSYPGADTQYF. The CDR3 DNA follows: TGCGCCAGCAGCCAAGATGTTGGAAGCTCCTACCCGGGCGCAGATACGCAGTATTTT.

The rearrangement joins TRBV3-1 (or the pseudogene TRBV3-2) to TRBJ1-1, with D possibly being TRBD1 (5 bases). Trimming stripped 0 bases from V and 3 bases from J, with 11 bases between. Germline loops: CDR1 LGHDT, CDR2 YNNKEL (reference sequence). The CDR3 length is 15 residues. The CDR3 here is CASSQDHQGDTEAFF. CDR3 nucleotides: TGTGCCAGCAGCCAAGATCATCAGGGAGACACTGAAGCTTTCTTT.

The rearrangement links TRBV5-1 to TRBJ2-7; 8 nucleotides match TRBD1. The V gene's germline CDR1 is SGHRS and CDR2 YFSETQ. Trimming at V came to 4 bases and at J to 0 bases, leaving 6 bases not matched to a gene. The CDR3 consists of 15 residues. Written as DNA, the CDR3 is TGCGCCAGCAGCAGAGGACAGGGTAGCTCCTACGAGCAGTACTTC. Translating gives CASSRGQGSSYEQYF.

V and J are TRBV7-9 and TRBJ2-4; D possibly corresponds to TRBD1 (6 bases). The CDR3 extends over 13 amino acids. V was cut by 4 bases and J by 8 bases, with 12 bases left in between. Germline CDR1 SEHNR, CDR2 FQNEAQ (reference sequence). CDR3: CASSSTGSYIQYF. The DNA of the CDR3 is TGTGCCAGCAGCTCAACAGGGTCTTACATTCAGTACTTC.

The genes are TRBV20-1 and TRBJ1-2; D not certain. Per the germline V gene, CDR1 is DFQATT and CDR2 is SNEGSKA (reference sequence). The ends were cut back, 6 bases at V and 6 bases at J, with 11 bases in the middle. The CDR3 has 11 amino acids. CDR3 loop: CSAQDGNGYTF. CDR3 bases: TGCAGTGCCCAAGACGGCAATGGCTACACCTTC.

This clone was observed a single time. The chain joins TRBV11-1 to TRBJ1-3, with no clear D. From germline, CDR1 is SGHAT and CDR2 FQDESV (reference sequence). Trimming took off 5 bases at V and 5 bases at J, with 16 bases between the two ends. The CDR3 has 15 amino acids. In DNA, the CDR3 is TGTGCCAGCAGCGGGCCCGGGCGAGGCAGAAACACCATATATTTT. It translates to CASSGPGRGRNTIYF.

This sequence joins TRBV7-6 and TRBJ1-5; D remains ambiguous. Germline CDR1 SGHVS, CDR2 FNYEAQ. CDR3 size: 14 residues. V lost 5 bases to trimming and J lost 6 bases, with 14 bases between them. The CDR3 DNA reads TGTGCCAGCAGCCCGACCGGGGAGGCTCAGCCCCAGCATTTT. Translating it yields CASSPTGEAQPQHF. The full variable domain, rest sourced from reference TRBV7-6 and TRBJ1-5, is GAGVSQSPRYKVTKRGQDVALRCDPISGHVSLYWYRQALGQGPEFLTYFNYEAQQDKSGLPNDRFSAERPEGSISTLTIQRTEQRDSAMYRCASSPTGEAQPQHFGDGTRLSIL.

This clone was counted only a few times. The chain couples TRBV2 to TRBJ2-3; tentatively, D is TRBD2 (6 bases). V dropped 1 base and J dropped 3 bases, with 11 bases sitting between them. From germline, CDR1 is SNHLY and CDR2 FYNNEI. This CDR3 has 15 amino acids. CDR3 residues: CASSEGGGRTDTQYF. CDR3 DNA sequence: TGTGCCAGCAGTGAAGGCGGAGGGCGGACAGATACGCAGTATTTT.

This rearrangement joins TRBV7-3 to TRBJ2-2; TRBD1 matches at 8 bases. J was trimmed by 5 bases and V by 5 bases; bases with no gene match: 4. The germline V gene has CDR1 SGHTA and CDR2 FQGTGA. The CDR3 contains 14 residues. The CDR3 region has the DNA TGTGCCAGCAGCCCACGGACAGGGACCGGGGAGCTGTTTTTT. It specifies CASSPRTGTGELFF.

The CDR3 is CASSRRTGGLNNQPQHF. The CDR3 DNA reads TGTGCCAGCAGCCGTAGGACAGGGGGCTTAAACAATCAGCCCCAGCATTTT. This chain joins TRBV5-6 and TRBJ1-5; TRBD1 matches 11 bases. Germline CDR1 reads SGHDT; CDR2 reads YYEEEE. The CDR3 spans 17 residues. Losses at the gene ends were 4 bases for V and 3 bases for J; bases not matched to a gene: 9.

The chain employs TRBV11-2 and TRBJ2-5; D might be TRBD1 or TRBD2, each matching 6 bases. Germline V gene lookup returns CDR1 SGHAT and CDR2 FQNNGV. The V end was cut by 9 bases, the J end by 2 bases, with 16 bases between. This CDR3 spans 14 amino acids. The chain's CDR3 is CASMLRGTQETQYF. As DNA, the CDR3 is TGTGCCAGTATGCTGAGGGGGACTCAAGAGACCCAGTACTTC.

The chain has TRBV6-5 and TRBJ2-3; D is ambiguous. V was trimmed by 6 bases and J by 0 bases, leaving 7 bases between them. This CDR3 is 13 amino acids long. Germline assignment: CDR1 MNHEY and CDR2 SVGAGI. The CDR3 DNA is TGTGCCAGCAGGGAGACTAGCACAGATACGCAGTATTTT. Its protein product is CASRETSTDTQYF.

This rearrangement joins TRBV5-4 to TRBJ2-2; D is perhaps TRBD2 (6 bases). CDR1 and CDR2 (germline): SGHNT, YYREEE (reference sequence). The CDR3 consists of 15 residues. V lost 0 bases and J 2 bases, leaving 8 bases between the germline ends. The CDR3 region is CASSLGLDNTGELFF. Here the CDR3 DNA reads TGTGCCAGCAGCTTGGGACTAGATAACACCGGGGAGCTGTTTTTT.